This T cell receptor (beta chain) was identified in a study of OX40 agonist ivuxolimab in advanced cancers. Regarding the study in general: Ivuxolimab, which targeted the costimulatory receptor OX40 (CD134), was an agonistic, fully human IgG2 monoclonal antibody. Three dose-escalation patients achieved partial responses, one with hepatocellular carcinoma and two with cutaneous melanoma. Intravenous ivuxolimab was administered to patients every 2 weeks at six dose levels: 0.01, 0.1, 0.3, 1.5, 3 and 10 mg/kg. Of the roughly 50 dose-escalation patients, hepatocellular carcinoma was present in 19, melanoma in some 15, renal cell carcinoma in 9 and head and neck cancer in 9. In the dose-escalation cohort, 82.7% of patients were male, and the mean age was approximately 60 years, with a range of roughly 20 to 80. The paper describes the monotherapy dose-escalation part (N of about 50 patients) of the phase I trial of ivuxolimab. Prior anti-PD-1, anti-PD-L1 or anti-CTLA-4 therapy was permitted, and approximately 40% of dose-escalation patients had received checkpoint inhibitors. Peripheral TCRbeta sequencing aimed to test whether ivuxolimab altered TCR sequence diversity and caused clonal T-cell expansion. The research as a whole found: After ivuxolimab, CD8+ T cells had more expanded clones than CD4+ T cells on average. Low levels of normalized T-cell clonal expansion were also shown by some nonresponding patients. In partial responders in the 0.1-3.0 mg/kg groups, normalized peripheral clonal expansion was found to be among the lowest, especially among CD8+ T cells. Clonal expansion of both CD4+ and CD8+ blood T cells was observed from baseline to week 6 at doses 0.1 to 3.0 mg/kg. The antigen specificity of the clonally expanded peripheral T cells was not determined.

Of note for this clone: Which antigen it targets is not known. No base quality information exists; no much larger clone differs at one position.

As encoded in the germline V gene, CDR1 is SGHNT while CDR2 is YENEEA. V is clipped by 7 bases and J by 3 bases, and the sequence between their germline boundaries is 15 bases long. The CDR3 measures 14 amino acids from cysteine to phenylalanine. The entry retains the CDR3 DNA only, 42 bases that are in frame from base 1. To sequence the TCRbeta CDR3 region, genomic DNA was isolated from the sorted cells. The immunoSEQ Assay was used to sequence the TCRbeta CDR3 regions. Not all clones reach the TCRdb copy of this immuneACCESS table, which keeps in-frame sequences only. Checked studies attribute under half of the gap to unresolved V genes and leave the rest unexplained. The sample profile shows approximately 69,000 clones; approximately 84% of them were found once. Of the sample, around 8% is held by the ten largest clones. Patients with a history of autoimmune disease or receiving systemic immunosuppression were excluded from the trial. In every dose cohort, peripheral blood was drawn for TCR sequencing at baseline, cycle 4 day 1, and cycle 7 day 1. Samples came from an open-label, multicenter, first-in-human phase I dose-escalation trial of ivuxolimab. Adults with locally advanced or metastatic head and neck squamous cell, hepatocellular, melanoma or renal cell carcinoma were enrolled in the trial. Before TCR sequencing, CD4+ and CD8+ T cells were separately sorted from peripheral blood.

The TCR originated in an adult with an advanced solid tumor such as melanoma, head and neck, liver or kidney cancer. The source was CD4+ or CD8+ T cells sorted from blood, collected in a trial of the OX40 agonist ivuxolimab. The V and J genes are TRBV11-3 and TRBJ2-5; 7 matching bases give a weak D call of TRBD2. The base sequence is TGTGCCAGCACCGCAAGAGGGGGGGAAGAGACCCAGTACTTC. It translates to CASTARGGEETQYF.